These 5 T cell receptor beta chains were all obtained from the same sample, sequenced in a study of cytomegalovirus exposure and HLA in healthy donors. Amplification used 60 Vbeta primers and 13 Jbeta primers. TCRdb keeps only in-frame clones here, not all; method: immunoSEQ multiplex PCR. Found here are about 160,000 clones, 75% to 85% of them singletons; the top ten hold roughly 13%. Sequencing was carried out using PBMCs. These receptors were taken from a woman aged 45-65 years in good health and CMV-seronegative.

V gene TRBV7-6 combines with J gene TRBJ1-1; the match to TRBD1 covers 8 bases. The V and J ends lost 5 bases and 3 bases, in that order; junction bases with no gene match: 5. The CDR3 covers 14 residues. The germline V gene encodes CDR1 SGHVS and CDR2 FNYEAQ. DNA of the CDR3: TGTGCCAGCAGCGTACTACAGGGGGACACTGAAGCTTTCTTT. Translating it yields CASSVLQGDTEAFF. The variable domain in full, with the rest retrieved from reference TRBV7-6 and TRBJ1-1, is GAGVSQSPRYKVTKRGQDVALRCDPISGHVSLYWYRQALGQGPEFLTYFNYEAQQDKSGLPNDRFSAERPEGSISTLTIQRTEQRDSAMYRCASSVLQGDTEAFFGQGTRLTVV.

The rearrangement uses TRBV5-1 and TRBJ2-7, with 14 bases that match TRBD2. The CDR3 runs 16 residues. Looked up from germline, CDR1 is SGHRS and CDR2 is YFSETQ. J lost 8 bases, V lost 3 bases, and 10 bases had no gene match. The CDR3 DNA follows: TGCGCCAGCAGCTCCCCCGGGACTAGCGGGAGTAGCCAGCAGTACTTC. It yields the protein CASSSPGTSGSSQQYF.

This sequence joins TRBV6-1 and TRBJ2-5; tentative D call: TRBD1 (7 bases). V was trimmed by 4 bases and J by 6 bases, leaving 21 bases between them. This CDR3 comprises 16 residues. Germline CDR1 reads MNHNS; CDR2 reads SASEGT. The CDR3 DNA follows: TGTGCCAGCAGTGGAGACTTGGGCAGGGGGGCGCAGACCCAGTACTTC. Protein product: CASSGDLGRGAQTQYF.

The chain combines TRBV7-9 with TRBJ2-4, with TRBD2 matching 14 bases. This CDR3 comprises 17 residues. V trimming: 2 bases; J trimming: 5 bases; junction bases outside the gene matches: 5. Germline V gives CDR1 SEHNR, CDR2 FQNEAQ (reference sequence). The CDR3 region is CASSLILTSGGENIQYF. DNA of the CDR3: TGTGCCAGCAGCTTAATTTTGACTAGCGGGGGGGAAAACATTCAGTACTTC.

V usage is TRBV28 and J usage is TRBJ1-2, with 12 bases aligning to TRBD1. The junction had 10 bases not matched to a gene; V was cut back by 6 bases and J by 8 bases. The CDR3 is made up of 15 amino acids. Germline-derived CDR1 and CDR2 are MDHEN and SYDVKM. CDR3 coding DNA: TGTGCCAGCAGCCCGACGGGACAGGGGGCGCGGGGCTACACCTTC. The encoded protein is CASSPTGQGARGYTF.